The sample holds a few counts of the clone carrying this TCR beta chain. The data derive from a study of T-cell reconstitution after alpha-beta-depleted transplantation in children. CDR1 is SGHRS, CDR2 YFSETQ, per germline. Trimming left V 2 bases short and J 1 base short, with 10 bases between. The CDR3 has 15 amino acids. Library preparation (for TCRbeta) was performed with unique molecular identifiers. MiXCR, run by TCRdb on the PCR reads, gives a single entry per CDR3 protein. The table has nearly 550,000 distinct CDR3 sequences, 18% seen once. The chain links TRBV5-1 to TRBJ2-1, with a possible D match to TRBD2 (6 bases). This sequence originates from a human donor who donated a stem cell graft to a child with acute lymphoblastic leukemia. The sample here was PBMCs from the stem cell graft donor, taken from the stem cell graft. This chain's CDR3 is CASSFGRGSYNEQFF. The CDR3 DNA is TGCGCCAGCAGCTTTGGACGGGGGTCCTACAATGAGCAGTTCTTC.